This T cell receptor beta chain was captured in a study of blood T cell repertoires in COVID-19. About the research overall: The origin of the acute and convalescent COVID-19 samples was the United States, Italy and Spain. Nucleic acid was either cDNA or gDNA, and it came from T cells, B-cell-depleted T cells, or PBMCs.

TCRdb's copy holds only in-frame clones and misses some; the assay was immunoSEQ multiplex PCR. The data hold 120,000 or so clones, with approximately 87% observed a single time. Trimming cost V 6 bases and J 4 bases; bases outside gene matches: 11. CDR1 is MNHEY and CDR2 is SVGEGT in the germline V gene. CDR3 length: 16 amino acids. This receptor was obtained from a man aged 45-60 years with acute or convalescent COVID-19. Sequencing was carried out using peripheral blood. This chain connects TRBV6-2 or TRBV6-3 to TRBJ1-2; 10 nucleotides line up with TRBD1. CDR3 in DNA: TGTGCCAGCAGCCCGGGCGGGACAGGGGACCTCTATGGCTACACCTTC. This sequence encodes CASSPGGTGDLYGYTF.